The source of this T cell receptor (beta chain) is a study of spatial heterogeneity in lung cancer (dated 2019 in TCRdb). Looking at the study overall: Beta-chain transcripts were consistently detected in greater numbers than alpha-chain transcripts, which likely reflects a higher abundance of beta-chain transcripts. TCR alpha and beta repertoires were quantitatively compared across multiple tumor regions, matched nontumor lung and blood in non-small cell lung cancer. At surgery, hundreds of tumor regions, around 65 matched nontumor lung samples and 56 PBMC samples were TCR-sequenced for both alpha and beta chains. In the raw uncorrected reads, each unique combination of TCR and UMI appeared more than ten times on average. TCR repertoire features were related to nonsynonymous mutation counts determined by whole-exome sequencing of tumor tissue.

What the authors observed across the whole study: Additional single-cell paired TCR alpha and beta sequencing was considered necessary to confirm, at a functional level, the hypothesis that regional TCRs recognize regional mutations. Ubiquitous expanded tumor TCRs were found in blood more often at tumor resection than at routine follow-up.

The library relied on 5' RACE. TCRdb lists the instrument as NextSeq 500. In the TCR library protocol, a unique molecular identifier was attached to each TCR cDNA molecule so that PCR and sequencing errors could be corrected. Regarding the original processing steps: TCR identification, UMI-based error correction and CDR3 extraction were all carried out with Decombinator tools. Expanded TCRs were defined as those above a frequency of 2 per 1,000, corresponding to the top 1% of the tumor frequency distribution. Renyi diversity was computed with the R vegan package after each repertoire had been subsampled 100 times to 5,000 TCRs. CDR3 similarity networks were built from amino acid triplet string-kernel similarity, with CDR3s being connected when pairwise similarity was above 0.82. TCRdb redid the processing of the public reads, applying fastp at Q25 and MiXCR, and retained in-frame beta chains. Each entry is one CDR3 protein sequence, shown with its most common DNA and genes. None of the V and J calls come from the authors' own analysis; TCRdb made them. Across this sample there are some 45,000 distinct CDR3 sequences, with 12% seen only once. The ten biggest clones cover about 43% of the sample.

Compared with the rest of its sample, this clonotype is medium-sized (0.01 to 0.1%). What this receptor recognizes is not known. Base-call qualities are not available, and no considerably larger clone is one nucleotide away. The meaning of the sample's time point label: sample taken at primary tumor resection. Without any cell sorting, TCR sequencing was performed on whole RNA extracted either from tumor and nontumor lung tissue or from cryopreserved PBMC samples. Samples were obtained from about 75 patients with early-stage, untreated non-small cell lung cancer from the lung TRACERx cohort. Patients were selected for TCR sequencing only if sufficient RNA was available from at least two tumor regions. The TCR sequence derives from a female donor with early-stage non-small cell lung cancer. Sequencing used PBMCs, obtained at surgery.

The CDR3 corresponds to CSASDHEQYF. In nucleotides, the sequence is TGCAGTGCTAGTGACCACGAGCAGTACTTC. The chain joins TRBV20-1 to TRBJ2-7; the D gene lacks a confident call. V and J are truncated by 3 bases and 5 bases respectively, leaving an intervening sequence of 5 bases. The CDR3, cysteine through phenylalanine, is 10 amino acids long. Solely the CDR3 DNA is kept, with 30 bases framed from the first base. The germline V gene (reference sequence) gives CDR1 as DFQATT and CDR2 as SNEGSKA.